Listed below are T cell receptor beta chains from one sample, sequenced in a study of blood T cell repertoires in COVID-19. Some clones are missing from TCRdb's copy, which holds only in-frame ones; the method was immunoSEQ multiplex PCR. The sample lists about 200,000 clones; around four fifths were seen once. The sequenced material came from peripheral blood. These receptors all stem from a woman aged 40 to 50 with active or convalescent COVID-19. The CDR3 runs from the conserved cysteine through the conserved F or W. The order of the fields is D gene, V gene, J gene, clone size, CDR3 DNA, CDR3 protein. The D gene is left open where the match is weak. Rows may omit the clone size; those that give it use once, few, many or a size class.

>NA|TRBV19|TRBJ1-2|NA
TGTGCCAGTAGTATTGCAGGGATCCACTATGGCTACACCTTC
CASSIAGIHYGYTF
>NA|TRBV24-1|TRBJ2-1|NA
TGTGCCACCAGGACTTACAATGAGCAGTTCTTC
CATRTYNEQFF
>NA|TRBV7-7|TRBJ2-2|NA
TGTGCTAGCAGCCCAGGCCCTTCGAACACCGGGGAGCTGTTTTTT
CASSPGPSNTGELFF
>NA|TRBV7-2|TRBJ1-4|NA
TGTGCCAGCAGGGAGGGGGGGAAGAAACTGTTTTTT
CASREGGKKLFF
>NA|TRBV30|TRBJ1-4|NA
TGTGCCTGGAGTGTACTGGGTCCCGCGAACGGGGAAAAACTGTTTTTT
CAWSVLGPANGEKLFF
>TRBD2|TRBV3-1/TRBV3-2|TRBJ2-2|few
TGTGCCAGCAGCCAAGATGCGGGGGGAAACACCGGGGAGCTGTTTTTT
CASSQDAGGNTGELFF
>TRBD2|TRBV6-6|TRBJ2-1|NA
TGTGCCAGCAGTGAGAGCGGGGGGGGTTACAATGAGCAGTTCTTC
CASSESGGGYNEQFF
>TRBD2|TRBV27|TRBJ2-3|NA
TGTGCCAGCAGTTCACAACCCTTACTAGCGAGCACAGATACGCAGTATTTT
CASSSQPLLASTDTQYF
>TRBD1|TRBV5-6|TRBJ2-5|NA
TGTGCCAGCAGCTTGGCGGGGACAGGGAAGTGGACCCAGTACTTC
CASSLAGTGKWTQYF
>TRBD2|TRBV30|TRBJ2-1|NA
TGTGCCTGGAGTACCCCGCTAGCGGGAGCCTACAATGAGCAGTTCTTC
CAWSTPLAGAYNEQFF
>NA|TRBV6-5|TRBJ2-7|NA
TGTGCCAGCAGTTACAAGGGACATAGGTACGAGCAGTACTTC
CASSYKGHRYEQYF
>NA|TRBV5-4|TRBJ2-2|NA
TGTGCCAGCAGCCGACGACGGACTGAACAAGCCGGGGAGCTGTTTTTT
CASSRRRTEQAGELFF
>TRBD1|TRBV10-3|TRBJ1-1|NA
TGTGCCATCAGGCTACAGGGGGCGCGGAACACTGAAGCTTTCTTT
CAIRLQGARNTEAFF
>NA|TRBV6-5|TRBJ1-3|NA
TGTGCCAGTACCACTCACCGTGGAAACACCATATATTTT
CASTTHRGNTIYF
>NA|TRBV4-2|TRBJ1-2|NA
TGTGCCAGCAGCCAAGATCTTAACGTTAGGGGATCGGACTATGGCTACACCTTC
CASSQDLNVRGSDYGYTF
>NA|TRBV5-1|TRBJ2-2|NA
TGCGCCAGCAGCTTGAGAACCCTAGGGGGAGGGATAGACGGGGAGCTGTTTTTT
CASSLRTLGGGIDGELFF
>TRBD1|TRBV28|TRBJ1-1|NA
TGTGCCAGCAGTCCAACCGGGACAGGGGGAGGCACTGAAGCTTTCTTT
CASSPTGTGGGTEAFF
>TRBD1|TRBV18|TRBJ1-5|NA
TGTGCCAGCTCACTCAGCCGGGACAGGGCCTTCTATAGCAATCAGCCCCAGCATTTT
CASSLSRDRAFYSNQPQHF
>TRBD2|TRBV5-1|TRBJ2-5|NA
TGCGCCAGCAGTGGGGGAGGGCACCAAGAGACCCAGTACTTC
CASSGGGHQETQYF
>TRBD1|TRBV6-5|TRBJ2-7|NA
TGTGCCAGCAGTTACTCGCGGACAGGGGCCTACGAGCAGTACTTC
CASSYSRTGAYEQYF
>NA|TRBV28|TRBJ1-3|NA
TGTGCCATATCCAGGGGCCTCTACTCTGGAAACACCATATATTTT
CAISRGLYSGNTIYF
>NA|TRBV28|TRBJ1-6|NA
TGTGCCAGCAGTCTCCTCCCGAGAAGGGGCGAATATAATTCACCCCTCCACTTT
CASSLLPRRGEYNSPLHF